The TCR beta chain under discussion was sequenced for a study of cytomegalovirus exposure and HLA in healthy donors. As for this clone: Antigen specificity is unknown.

Study-level findings and limits: The investigators catalogued about 170 TCR beta chains as cytomegalovirus-associated. Apparent HLA restriction characterized most CMV-associated TCR beta chains in a later analysis. Because they were indistinguishable, some V segments, including TRBV6-2 and TRBV6-3, were excluded.

Each donor was healthy, and each was a bone marrow donor. The PCR ran on 60 Vbeta and 13 Jbeta primers. Sequencing used immunoSEQ multiplex PCR; TCRdb keeps in-frame clones, though not all of them. The table includes 150,000 to 200,000 clones, 60% to 85% detected once. The CDR3 runs to 15 residues. Trimming took off 0 bases at V and 4 bases at J, with 10 bases between the two ends. CDR1 is LGHNA and CDR2 is YNFKEQ in the germline V gene. The sample taken for sequencing was PBMCs. This receptor was obtained from a female donor in good health and CMV-seronegative. The chain has TRBV4-2 and TRBJ2-1; D remains unclear. The CDR3 sequence is CASSQDETSYNEQFF. DNA for the CDR3: TGTGCCAGCAGCCAAGATGAAACTTCGTACAATGAGCAGTTCTTC.